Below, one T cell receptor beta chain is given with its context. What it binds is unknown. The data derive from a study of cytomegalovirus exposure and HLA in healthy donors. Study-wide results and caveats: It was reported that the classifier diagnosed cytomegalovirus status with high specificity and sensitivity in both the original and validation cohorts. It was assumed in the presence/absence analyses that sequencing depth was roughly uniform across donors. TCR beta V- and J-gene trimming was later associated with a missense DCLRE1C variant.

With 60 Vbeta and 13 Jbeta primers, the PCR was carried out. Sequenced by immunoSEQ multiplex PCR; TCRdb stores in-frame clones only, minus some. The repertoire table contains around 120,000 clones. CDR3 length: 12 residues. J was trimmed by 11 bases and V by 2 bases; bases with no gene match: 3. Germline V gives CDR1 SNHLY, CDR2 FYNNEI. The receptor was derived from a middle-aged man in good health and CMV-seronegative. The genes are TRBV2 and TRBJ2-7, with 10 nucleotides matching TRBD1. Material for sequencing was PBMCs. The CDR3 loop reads CASSERGQGEYF. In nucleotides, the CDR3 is TGTGCCAGCAGTGAAAGAGGACAGGGGGAGTACTTC.